This T cell receptor beta chain derives from a study of cytomegalovirus exposure and HLA in healthy donors. Study outcomes and limitations: Some highly shared sequence variants likely arose as a pipeline artifact. When analyzed later, a missense DCLRE1C variant was found to be linked to TCR beta V- and J-gene trimming. The Asian-associated ancestry cluster reportedly had fewer N-insertions than the approximately 610-donor mean in a later analysis.

The PCR used 60 Vbeta and 13 Jbeta primers. The assay was immunoSEQ multiplex PCR, and TCRdb's table has in-frame clones only and misses some. The sample holds approximately 120,000 clones, around 81% seen once. Notes on this clone: Its antigen is still unknown.

This CDR3 contains 16 residues. The germline V gene encodes CDR1 SGHTS and CDR2 YDEGEE. Germline trimming cut 0 bases from V and 3 bases from J; bases unmatched to any gene: 3. The specimen was PBMCs. The chain carries TRBV5-8 and TRBJ2-5, with TRBD1 matching 12 bases. The sequence was collected from a woman under 40 in good health and CMV-seronegative. The CDR3 bases are TGTGCCAGCAGCTTGGCCGGGACAGGGGGCGAAGAGACCCAGTACTTC. Translated, it gives CASSLAGTGGEETQYF.